This T cell receptor (beta chain) originates from a study of control samples from healthy donors and cancer patients. Measured with immunoSEQ multiplex PCR; TCRdb has only the in-frame clones, and not every one. The sample includes 45,000 to 60,000 clones, 75% to 85% seen only once; the top ten take about a tenth. V was pared by 5 bases and J by 1 base, with 4 bases of the junction left unmatched. CDR3 length: 15 residues. Germline loops: CDR1 SEHNR, CDR2 FQNEAQ (reference sequence). V is TRBV7-9 and J is TRBJ2-4, with TRBD1 matching over 8 bases. The sequence derives from a man aged 70-80 years in good health. Specimen: blood. This chain's CDR3 is CASSNRQGAKNIQYF. In nucleotides, the CDR3 is TGTGCCAGCAGCAACCGACAGGGGGCCAAAAACATTCAGTACTTC.